The 15 T cell receptor beta chains given below trace back to one sample, sequenced in a study of blood T cell repertoires in COVID-19. Libraries were prepared by immunoSEQ multiplex PCR; TCRdb keeps only in-frame clonotypes and omits some of them. The table lists over 200,000 clones, 75% to 90% of them singletons. Material: PBMCs or T cells enriched from blood (not recorded which). These receptors all stem from a man in his forties who had recovered from COVID-19.

This clone was found once. The chain recombines TRBV4-2 with TRBJ2-7, with TRBD2 identical over 9 bases. J was trimmed by 5 bases and V by 5 bases; bases with no gene match: 7. Germline-derived CDR1 and CDR2 are LGHNA and YNFKEQ. The CDR3 has 14 amino acids. In DNA form, the CDR3 reads TGTGCCAGCAGCAAGGGACTAGCCCGGAACGAGCAGTACTTC. Protein product: CASSKGLARNEQYF.

The chain joins TRBV7-7 to TRBJ2-5; 8 bases are shared with TRBD2. CDR1 is SSHAT, CDR2 FNYEAQ, per germline (reference sequence). J lost 4 bases, V lost 4 bases, and 11 bases had no gene match. The CDR3 has 16 amino acids. CDR3 in DNA: TGTGCCAGCAGCTCGAGATTCAGCGGGGGAGCAGAGACCCAGTACTTC. Translating gives CASSSRFSGGAETQYF.

V usage is TRBV7-9 and J usage is TRBJ2-7; 9 bases map to TRBD1. CDR3 size: 14 residues. Germline V gene lookup returns CDR1 SEHNR and CDR2 FQNEAQ (reference sequence). J gave up 3 bases and V 2 bases, and 2 bases lay outside the gene matches. The CDR3 loop is CASSLKGQGYEQYF. CDR3 nucleotides: TGTGCCAGCAGCTTAAAGGGACAGGGCTACGAGCAGTACTTC. Using reference TRBV7-9 and TRBJ2-7 for the parts outside the CDR3, the full variable domain is DTGVSQNPRHKITKRGQNVTFRCDPISEHNRLYWYRQTLGQGPEFLTYFQNEAQLEKSRLLSDRFSAERPKGSFSTLEIQRTEQGDSAMYLCASSLKGQGYEQYFGPGTRLTVT.

The rearrangement joins TRBV2 to TRBJ2-2, with 9 bases fitting TRBD2. Looked up from germline, CDR1 is SNHLY and CDR2 is FYNNEI. V was pared by 6 bases and J by 5 bases, with 4 bases of the junction left unmatched. There are 14 residues in the CDR3. The CDR3 DNA reads TGTGCCAGCAGGGTTAGCGGGAGAACCGGGGAGCTGTTTTTT. This encodes CASRVSGRTGELFF.

The rearrangement uses TRBV12-2 and TRBJ1-5; no DNA check was done on the table's D call, TRBD1. TRBV12-2 is a pseudogene. This CDR3 is built from 14 residues. For the CDR3, the DNA is TGTGCATCCCCCCCCCAGCTCGCAGGTCAGCCCCAGCATTTT. Protein sequence: CASPPQLAGQPQHF.

V and J are TRBV21-1 and TRBJ2-3; the listed D gene, TRBD2, was not tested against the DNA. TRBV21-1 is labeled a pseudogene. This CDR3 is 17 amino acids long. CDR3 coding DNA: TGTGCCAGCAGTCTAGACCCGAAGGTGCTTAGCACAGATACGCAGTATTTT. The encoded protein is CASSLDPKVLSTDTQYF.

The chain is built from TRBV5-6 and TRBJ2-1; 11 bases map to TRBD2. This CDR3 spans 14 amino acids. Germline V gene sequence: CDR1 SGHDT, CDR2 YYEEEE. J was trimmed by 12 bases and V by 4 bases; bases with no gene match: 9. The CDR3 region is CASSRRTSGLRQFF. The CDR3 nucleotides read TGTGCCAGCAGCCGTCGGACTAGCGGGTTACGGCAGTTCTTC. The full variable domain, with the rest looked up from reference TRBV5-6 and TRBJ2-1, is DAGVTQSPTHLIKTRGQQVTLRCSPKSGHDTVSWYQQALGQGPQFIFQYYEEEERQRGNFPDRFSGHQFPNYSSELNVNALLLGDSALYLCASSRRTSGLRQFFGPGTRLTVL.

This clone was observed a few times. The chain couples TRBV7-9 to TRBJ2-7, with 9 bases that match TRBD1. Germline V gene sequence: CDR1 SEHNR, CDR2 FQNEAQ (reference sequence). The CDR3 has 14 amino acids. V trimming: 3 bases; J trimming: 5 bases; junction bases outside the gene matches: 5. CDR3 DNA: TGTGCCAGCAGCTTTGGGACAGGGTACGACGAGCAGTACTTC. It specifies CASSFGTGYDEQYF.

This chain links TRBV7-9 with TRBJ2-7, with TRBD1 identical over 10 bases. After removal of 2 bases from V and 1 base from J, the junction contained 2 bases not matched to a gene. This CDR3 contains 15 residues. The germline V gene has CDR1 SEHNR and CDR2 FQNEAQ (reference sequence). CDR3 residues: CASSLQGQGSYEQYF. The CDR3 region has the DNA TGTGCCAGCAGCTTACAGGGACAGGGGTCCTACGAGCAGTACTTC. The whole variable domain, remainder taken from reference TRBV7-9 and TRBJ2-7, is DTGVSQNPRHKITKRGQNVTFRCDPISEHNRLYWYRQTLGQGPEFLTYFQNEAQLEKSRLLSDRFSAERPKGSFSTLEIQRTEQGDSAMYLCASSLQGQGSYEQYFGPGTRLTVT.

This chain joins TRBV5-1 and TRBJ2-3; D is perhaps TRBD2 (5 bases). The CDR3 spans 14 residues. Trimming cost V 5 bases and J 4 bases, with 14 bases left between them. Germline lookup yields CDR1 SGHRS and CDR2 YFSETQ. CDR3 nucleotides: TGCGCCAGCAGTCGAACTAGAACGGCAGATACGCAGTATTTT. Protein sequence: CASSRTRTADTQYF.

This chain connects TRBV6-5 to TRBJ1-4; a possible D gene is TRBD1 (6 bases). V gave up 2 bases and J gave up 8 bases, with 12 bases separating them. Germline CDR1 and CDR2: MNHEY and SVGAGI. The CDR3 totals 14 residues. Here the CDR3 DNA reads TGTGCCAGCAGTTACCGGGGGGCTGGGGAAAAACTGTTTTTT. This codes for CASSYRGAGEKLFF.

This clone was seen ten or more times. V and J are TRBV30 and TRBJ2-1; 9 nucleotides line up with TRBD2. The CDR3 totals 17 residues. Germline V gene data show CDR1 as GTSNPN and CDR2 as SVGIG (reference sequence). With 0 bases clipped from V and 2 bases from J, the junction kept 8 bases outside the gene matches. The CDR3 protein is CAWSVPIAGDAYNEQFF. The DNA for the CDR3 is TGTGCCTGGAGTGTACCCATAGCGGGAGACGCCTACAATGAGCAGTTCTTC.

The chain couples TRBV27 to TRBJ2-7, with D unresolved. The CDR3 sequence is 13 residues long. V gave up 4 bases and J gave up 6 bases, with 13 bases separating them. Looked up from germline, CDR1 is MNHEY and CDR2 is SMNVEV (reference sequence). Here the CDR3 DNA reads TGTGCCAGCAGTTCCTACCCCAACCCCGAGCAGTACTTC. Its protein is CASSSYPNPEQYF.

This chain uses TRBV27 with TRBJ1-4, with TRBD1 matching 9 bases. Per germline, CDR1 MNHEY and CDR2 SMNVEV (reference sequence). This CDR3 is 15 amino acids long. V lost 4 bases to trimming and J lost 8 bases; unmatched junction nucleotides: 8. CDR3: CASSSPGTGKEKLFF. In nucleotides, the CDR3 is TGTGCCAGCAGTTCCCCCGGGACAGGGAAGGAAAAACTGTTTTTT.

Note on this clone: Since no conserved phenylalanine or tryptophan closes the CDR3, a read error is the likely cause. The DNA is left out, because the CDR3 cannot be placed on it with certainty; the CDR3 is given as TCRdb lists it. V is TRBV25-1 and J is TRBJ1-2; TRBD1, the table's D call, was not compared with the DNA. Germline CDR1 and CDR2: MGHDK and SYGVNS. The CDR3 comprises 10 residues, both ends counted. This chain's CDR3 is CASSEGGDRV.